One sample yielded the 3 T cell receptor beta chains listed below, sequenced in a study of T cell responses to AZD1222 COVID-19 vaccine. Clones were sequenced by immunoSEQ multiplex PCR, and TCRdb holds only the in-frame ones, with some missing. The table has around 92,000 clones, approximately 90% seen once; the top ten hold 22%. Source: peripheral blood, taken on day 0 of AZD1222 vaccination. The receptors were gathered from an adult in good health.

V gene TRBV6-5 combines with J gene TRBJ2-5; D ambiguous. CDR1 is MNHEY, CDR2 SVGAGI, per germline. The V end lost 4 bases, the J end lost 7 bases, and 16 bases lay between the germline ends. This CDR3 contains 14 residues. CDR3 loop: CASSSDDLYGTQYF. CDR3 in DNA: TGTGCCAGCAGTTCCGACGACCTTTACGGGACCCAGTACTTC.

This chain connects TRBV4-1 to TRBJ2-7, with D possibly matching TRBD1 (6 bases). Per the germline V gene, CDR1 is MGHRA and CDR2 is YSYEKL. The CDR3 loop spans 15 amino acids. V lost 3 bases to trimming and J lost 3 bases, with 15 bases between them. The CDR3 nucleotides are TGCGCCAGCAGCCATGACCAAACAGGGTTCTACGAGCAGTACTTC. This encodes CASSHDQTGFYEQYF.

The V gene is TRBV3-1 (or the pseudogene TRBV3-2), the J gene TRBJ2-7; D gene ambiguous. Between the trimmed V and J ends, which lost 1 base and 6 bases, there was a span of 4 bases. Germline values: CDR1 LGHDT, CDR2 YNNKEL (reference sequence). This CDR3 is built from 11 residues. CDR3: CASSQVAEQYF. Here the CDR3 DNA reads TGTGCCAGCAGCCAAGTGGCCGAGCAGTACTTC.